The rows below give T cell receptor beta chains drawn from one sample of a study of T cells in Graves' hyperthyroidism and ophthalmopathy. TCRdb redid the calling of the multiplex PCR reads with MiXCR, one entry per CDR3 protein. The sample consists of over 300,000 distinct CDR3 sequences, about 14% of them appearing once. What was sequenced was blood. The receptors derive from a woman in her sixties or seventies with Graves' hyperthyroidism. Each CDR3 is given with its conserved first and last residue. D genes are given only for firm matches. Part of the rows lack a size; the others show once, few, many or a class for expanded clones.

J gene	V gene	clone size	D gene	CDR3 DNA	CDR3 protein
TRBJ1-3	TRBV2	NA	NA	TGTGCCAGCAGGGGTGACAGAGGAAACACCATATATTTT	CASRGDRGNTIYF
TRBJ1-2	TRBV6-1	NA	NA	TGTGCCAGCAGTTACAGCGCTGGCTATGGCTACACCTTC	CASSYSAGYGYTF
TRBJ1-2	TRBV3-1	many	NA	TGTGCCAGCAGCCAAGATCTGCGGGGCGGCGAGTATGGCTACACCTTC	CASSQDLRGGEYGYTF
TRBJ2-7	TRBV7-8	many	TRBD2	TGTGCCAGCAGCTTGCCACTGCGGGAGGGCCGGTACGAGCAGTACTTC	CASSLPLREGRYEQYF
TRBJ2-1	TRBV30	many	NA	TGTGCCTGGAGTACAGGAGATTGGGGCAATGAGCAGTTCTTC	CAWSTGDWGNEQFF
TRBJ2-3	TRBV29-1	many	NA	TGCAGCGTCGCCAAGCAGGGGCGGGCAGATACGCAGTATTTT	CSVAKQGRADTQYF
TRBJ2-3	TRBV20-1	many	NA	TGCAGTGCTGGGTCCGGGACCACAGATACGCAGTATTTT	CSAGSGTTDTQYF
TRBJ2-7	TRBV6-1	many	TRBD2	TGTGCCGCACGGACTAGCGGGATGTACGAGCAGTACTTC	CAARTSGMYEQYF
TRBJ2-3	TRBV12-3/TRBV12-4	NA	NA	TGTGCCAGCAGCCACTCCGACACAGATACGCAGTATTTT	CASSHSDTDTQYF
TRBJ1-2	TRBV20-1	many	TRBD1	TGCAGTGCTAGAGATGGACAGGGGAACTATGGCTACACCTTC	CSARDGQGNYGYTF
TRBJ1-2	TRBV29-1	NA	NA	TGCAGCGCCGAGGGGGTTGGCTGCACCTTC	CSAEGVGCTF
TRBJ2-3	TRBV5-5	many	TRBD2	TGTGCCAGCAGCTTCGAGGGAGGGCCGGGTACAGATACGCAGTATTTT	CASSFEGGPGTDTQYF
TRBJ1-2	TRBV7-2	many	NA	TGTGCCAGCAGCCGATGGGACTCAAGAAAACCTAACTATGGCTACACCTTC	CASSRWDSRKPNYGYTF
TRBJ2-7	TRBV20-1	many	TRBD2	TGCAGTGCTAGGATTGGCGGGGCTAGCGGGAGCTCCGAGCAGTACTTC	CSARIGGASGSSEQYF
TRBJ2-7	TRBV7-9	few	NA	TGTGCCAGCAGCTTCGGGGACCCTAGAACCTACGAGCAGTACTTC	CASSFGDPRTYEQYF
TRBJ2-7	TRBV2	many	NA	TGTGCCAGCAGTGGGCGCCCCGTCAACTACGAGCAGTACTTC	CASSGRPVNYEQYF
TRBJ2-7	TRBV7-6	many	TRBD2	TGTGCCAGCAGCCGGGGAACTGCGGGGACTAGCCATTCCTACGAGCAGTACTTC	CASSRGTAGTSHSYEQYF
TRBJ2-7	TRBV9	many	TRBD1	TGTGCCAGCAGCGCGTTACAGGGGGCAGGCTACGAGCAGTACTTC	CASSALQGAGYEQYF
TRBJ2-3	TRBV12-3/TRBV12-4	many	TRBD2	TGTGCCAGCAGCCCGGGACTAGCGGGAGAAAGCATGCAGTATTTT	CASSPGLAGESMQYF
TRBJ2-2	TRBV7-8	few	TRBD1	TGTGCCAGCAGCAGACAGGGGAGTAGCGCCGGGGAGCTGTTTTTT	CASSRQGSSAGELFF
TRBJ1-1	TRBV7-9	many	NA	TGTGCCAGCAGCTTAGCGGGGGGGCACACTGAAGCTTTCTTT	CASSLAGGHTEAFF
TRBJ2-7	TRBV3-1	few	NA	TGTGCCAGCAGGAATCAAGCAGGGGGGGGCGAGCAGTACTTC	CASRNQAGGGEQYF
TRBJ1-5	TRBV18	many	TRBD1	TGTGCCAGCTCACCACGTAGGCCAGGGGGCGGTCAGCCCCAGCATTTT	CASSPRRPGGGQPQHF
TRBJ2-1	TRBV28	many	NA	TGTGCCAGCAGTCCCCGCGACCCGTACAATGAGCAGTTCTTC	CASSPRDPYNEQFF
TRBJ2-6	TRBV14	NA	NA	TGTGCCAGCGCAAGAAGGGGGGCCAACGTCCTGACTTTC	CASARRGANVLTF
TRBJ2-7	TRBV30	few	NA	TGTGCCTGGAGTGGTGGGACGGTGGCCTACGAGCAGTACTTC	CAWSGGTVAYEQYF
TRBJ2-5	TRBV11-2	many	TRBD1	TGTGCCAGCAGCTTCTCCAGGGGGCATGGAGAGACCCAGTACTTC	CASSFSRGHGETQYF
TRBJ2-1	TRBV5-4	few	TRBD2	TGTGCCAGCAGCCCCTATGGGACTAGCGACCTCGATGAGCAGTTCTTC	CASSPYGTSDLDEQFF
TRBJ2-3	TRBV30	many	TRBD2	TGTGCCTGGAGTGTAGGACTAGCGGGAGCCTTAGATACGCAGTATTTT	CAWSVGLAGALDTQYF
TRBJ1-5	TRBV6-1	NA	TRBD1	TGTGCCAGCACCCCGGGACAGTACAATCAGCCCCAGCATTTT	CASTPGQYNQPQHF
TRBJ2-7	TRBV2	few	NA	TGTGCCAGCACCGAGGGGGTATCTCCCTACGAGCAGTACTTC	CASTEGVSPYEQYF
TRBJ2-1	TRBV5-1	NA	TRBD2	TGCGCCAGCAGCTCCGGGACTAGCGACCCTGAGCAGTTCTTC	CASSSGTSDPEQFF
TRBJ2-5	TRBV7-9	many	NA	TGTGCCAGCAGCCTGGTCACTAGTCTTATAGAGACCCAGTACTTC	CASSLVTSLIETQYF
TRBJ2-3	TRBV12-3/TRBV12-4	many	TRBD1	TGTGCCAGCAGTTTGGTGATCGGGACAGGGGGAGATACGCAGTATTTT	CASSLVIGTGGDTQYF
TRBJ1-1	TRBV12-3/TRBV12-4	NA	TRBD1	TGTGCCAGCAGTCCCACAGGGGCGACAAACACTGAAGCTTTCTTT	CASSPTGATNTEAFF
TRBJ2-5	TRBV3-1	many	TRBD2	TGTGCCAGCAGCCAGCCCGGGACTAGCGGGGAGACCCAGTACTTC	CASSQPGTSGETQYF
TRBJ2-1	TRBV7-3	NA	NA	TGTGCCAGCAGCTTATTCGGGAGCCTTCACAATGAGCAGTTCTTC	CASSLFGSLHNEQFF
TRBJ1-2	TRBV30	many	NA	TGTGCCTGGATGTTGTATGGGGGGACGTATGGCTACACCTTC	CAWMLYGGTYGYTF
TRBJ1-2	TRBV20-1	NA	NA	TGCAGTGCTAGTGTGTGGGATGGCTACACCTTC	CSASVWDGYTF
TRBJ2-3	TRBV11-2	NA	NA	TGTGCCAGCAGCCCAACGACGACAGGGAGGAATACGCAGTATTTT	CASSPTTTGRNTQYF
TRBJ2-7	TRBV9	NA	NA	TGTGCCAGCAGCGTACCCAGGTTCCTTGGCTCCTACGAGCAGTACTTC	CASSVPRFLGSYEQYF
TRBJ2-7	TRBV7-2	many	TRBD2	TGTGCCAGCAGCGGACTAGCGGGAGTTTCCTACGAGCAGTACTTC	CASSGLAGVSYEQYF
TRBJ2-1	TRBV5-1	NA	NA	TGCGCCAGCAGCTTGGAAGGAGTTTTATCTTACAATGAGCAGTTCTTC	CASSLEGVLSYNEQFF
TRBJ2-5	TRBV20-1	NA	NA	TGCAGTGCTAGAGCCGCCGATCAGGGGCTGAAAATTCAGGAGACCCAGTACTTC	CSARAADQGLKIQETQYF
TRBJ2-7	TRBV20-1	many	TRBD1	TGCAGTGCTAGAGGAGGGGGTTGGGACAGGGAGCCCTACGAGCAGTACTTC	CSARGGGWDREPYEQYF
TRBJ2-7	TRBV2	many	NA	TGTGCCAGCAGCGCAGAGGGGGGGGGGCACGAGCAGTACTTC	CASSAEGGGHEQYF
TRBJ2-7	TRBV5-5	NA	TRBD1	TGTGCCAGCAGCTACAGGGGCGGTATGTACGAGCAGTACTTC	CASSYRGGMYEQYF